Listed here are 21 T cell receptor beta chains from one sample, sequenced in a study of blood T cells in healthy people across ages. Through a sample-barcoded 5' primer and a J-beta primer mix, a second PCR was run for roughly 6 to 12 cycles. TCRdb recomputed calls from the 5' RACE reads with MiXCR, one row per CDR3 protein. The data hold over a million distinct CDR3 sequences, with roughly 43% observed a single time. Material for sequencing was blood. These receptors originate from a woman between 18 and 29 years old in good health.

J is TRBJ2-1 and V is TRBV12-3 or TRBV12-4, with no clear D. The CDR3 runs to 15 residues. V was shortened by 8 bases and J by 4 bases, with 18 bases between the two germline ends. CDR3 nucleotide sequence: TGTGCCAGCTGTCCAGAGGACGGAAGTTACAATGAGCAGTTCTTC. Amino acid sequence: CASCPEDGSYNEQFF.

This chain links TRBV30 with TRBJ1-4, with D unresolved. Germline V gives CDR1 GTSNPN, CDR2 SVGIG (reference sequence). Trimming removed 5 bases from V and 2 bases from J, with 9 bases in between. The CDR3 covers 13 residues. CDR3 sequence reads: CAWEGLTNEKLFF. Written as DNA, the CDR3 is TGTGCCTGGGAGGGTTTGACTAATGAAAAACTGTTTTTT.

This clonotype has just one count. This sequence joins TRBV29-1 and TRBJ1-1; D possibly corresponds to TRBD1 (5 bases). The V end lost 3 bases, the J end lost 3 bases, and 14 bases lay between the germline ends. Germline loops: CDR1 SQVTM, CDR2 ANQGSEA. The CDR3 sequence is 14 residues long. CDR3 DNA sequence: TGCAGCGTTGAGCGGGGGGGACCAGACACTGAAGCTTTCTTT. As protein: CSVERGGPDTEAFF.

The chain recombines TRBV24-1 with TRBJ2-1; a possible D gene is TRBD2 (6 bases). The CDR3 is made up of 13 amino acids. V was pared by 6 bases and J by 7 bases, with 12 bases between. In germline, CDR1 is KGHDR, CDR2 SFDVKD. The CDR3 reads CATSQAGTNEQFF. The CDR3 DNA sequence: TGTGCCACCAGTCAGGCGGGGACGAATGAGCAGTTCTTC.

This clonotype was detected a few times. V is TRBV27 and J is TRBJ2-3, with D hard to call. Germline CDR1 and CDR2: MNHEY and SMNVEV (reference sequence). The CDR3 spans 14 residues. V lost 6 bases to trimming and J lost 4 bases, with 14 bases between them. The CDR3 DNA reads TGTGCCAGCAGCCACGTTCAAAGATCAGATACGCAGTATTTT. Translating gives CASSHVQRSDTQYF.

The CDR3 sequence is CATSVYAGNTIYF. CDR3 sequence (DNA): TGTGCCACCTCAGTGTACGCTGGAAACACCATATATTTT. This chain connects TRBV12-3 or TRBV12-4 to TRBJ1-3; D uncertain. Trimming shortened V by 10 bases and J by 2 bases, and 12 bases separated the two germline ends. The CDR3 runs to 13 residues.

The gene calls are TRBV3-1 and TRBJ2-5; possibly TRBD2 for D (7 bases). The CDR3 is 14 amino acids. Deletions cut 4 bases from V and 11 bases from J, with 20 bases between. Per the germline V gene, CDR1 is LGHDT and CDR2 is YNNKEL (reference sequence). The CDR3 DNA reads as TGTGCCAGCAGCCCCCACGGGGGGCCCAACCAGCAGTACTTC. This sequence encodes CASSPHGGPNQQYF.

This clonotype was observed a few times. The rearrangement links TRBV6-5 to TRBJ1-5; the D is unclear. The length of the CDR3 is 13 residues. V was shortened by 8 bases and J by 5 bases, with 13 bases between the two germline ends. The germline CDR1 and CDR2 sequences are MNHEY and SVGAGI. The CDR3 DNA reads TGTGCCAGCGGCGACGGAGTTTATCAGCCCCAGCATTTT. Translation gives CASGDGVYQPQHF.

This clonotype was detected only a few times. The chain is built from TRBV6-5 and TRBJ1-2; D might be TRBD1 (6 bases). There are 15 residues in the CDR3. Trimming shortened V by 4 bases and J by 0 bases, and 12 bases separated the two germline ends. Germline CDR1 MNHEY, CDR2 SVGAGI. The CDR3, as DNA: TGTGCCAGCAGTTTAGGACAGAGCCCTAACTATGGCTACACCTTC. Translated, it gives CASSLGQSPNYGYTF.

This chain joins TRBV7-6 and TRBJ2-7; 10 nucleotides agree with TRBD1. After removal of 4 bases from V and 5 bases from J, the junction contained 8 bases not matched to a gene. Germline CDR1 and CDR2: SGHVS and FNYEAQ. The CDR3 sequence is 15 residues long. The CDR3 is CASSYGDRGLDEQYF. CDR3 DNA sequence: TGTGCCAGCAGCTATGGGGACAGGGGTCTCGACGAGCAGTACTTC.

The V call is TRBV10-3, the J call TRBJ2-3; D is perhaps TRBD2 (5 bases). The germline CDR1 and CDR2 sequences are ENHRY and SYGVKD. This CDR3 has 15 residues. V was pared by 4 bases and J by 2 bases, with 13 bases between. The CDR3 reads CAISALDRDTDTQYF. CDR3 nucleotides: TGTGCCATCAGTGCCCTGGACCGGGACACAGATACGCAGTATTTT.

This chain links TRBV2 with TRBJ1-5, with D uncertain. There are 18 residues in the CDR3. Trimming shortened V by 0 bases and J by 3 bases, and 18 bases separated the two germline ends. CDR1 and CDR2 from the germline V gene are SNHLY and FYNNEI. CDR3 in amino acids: CASSEANSAGEVNQPQHF. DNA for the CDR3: TGTGCCAGCAGTGAAGCGAATTCGGCCGGGGAGGTCAATCAGCCCCAGCATTTT.

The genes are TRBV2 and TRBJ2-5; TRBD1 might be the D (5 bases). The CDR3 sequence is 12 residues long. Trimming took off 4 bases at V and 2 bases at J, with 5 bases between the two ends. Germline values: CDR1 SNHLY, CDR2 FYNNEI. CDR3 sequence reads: CASSGQQETQYF. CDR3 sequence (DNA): TGTGCCAGCAGTGGACAGCAAGAGACCCAGTACTTC.

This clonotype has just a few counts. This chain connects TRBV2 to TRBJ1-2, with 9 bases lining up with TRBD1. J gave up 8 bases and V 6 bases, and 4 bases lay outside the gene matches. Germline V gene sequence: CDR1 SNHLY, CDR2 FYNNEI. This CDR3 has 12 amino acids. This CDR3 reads CASSWDREGYTF. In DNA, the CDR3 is TGTGCCAGCAGCTGGGACAGGGAGGGCTACACCTTC.

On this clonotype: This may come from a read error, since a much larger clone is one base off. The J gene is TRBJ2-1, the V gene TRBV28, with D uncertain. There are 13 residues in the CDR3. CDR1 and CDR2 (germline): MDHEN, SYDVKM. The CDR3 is CASSPDSDNERFF. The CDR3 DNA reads TGTGCCAGCAGCCCTGATTCCGACAATGAGCGGTTCTTC.

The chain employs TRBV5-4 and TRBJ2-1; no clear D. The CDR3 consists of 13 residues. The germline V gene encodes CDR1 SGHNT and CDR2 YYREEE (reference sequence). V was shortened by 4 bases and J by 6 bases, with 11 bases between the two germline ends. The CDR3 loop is CASSDFLLNEQFF. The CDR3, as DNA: TGTGCCAGCAGCGACTTCCTCCTCAATGAGCAGTTCTTC.

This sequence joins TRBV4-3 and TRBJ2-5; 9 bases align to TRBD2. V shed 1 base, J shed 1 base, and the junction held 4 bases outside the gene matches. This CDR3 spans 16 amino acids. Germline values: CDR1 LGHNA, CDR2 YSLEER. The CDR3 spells CASSQVLAGTQETQYF. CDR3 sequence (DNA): TGCGCCAGCAGCCAAGTTCTAGCGGGAACCCAAGAGACCCAGTACTTC.

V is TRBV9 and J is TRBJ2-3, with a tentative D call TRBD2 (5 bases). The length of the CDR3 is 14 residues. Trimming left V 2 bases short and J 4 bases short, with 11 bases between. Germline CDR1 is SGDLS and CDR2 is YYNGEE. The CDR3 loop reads CASSVAGVPDTQYF. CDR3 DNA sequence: TGTGCCAGCAGCGTGGCGGGTGTGCCAGATACGCAGTATTTT.

CDR3 sequence: CASSDGRASEQYF. In DNA, the CDR3 is TGTGCCAGCAGTGACGGAAGGGCCTCCGAGCAGTACTTC. This sequence joins TRBV6-6 and TRBJ2-7; no clear D gene. The CDR3 consists of 13 residues. Trimming cost V 5 bases and J 6 bases, with 14 bases left between them. Germline CDR1 and CDR2: MNHNY and SVGAGI (reference sequence).

The CDR3 region is CASSQDGFDGVEAFF. The DNA for the CDR3 is TGCGCCAGCAGCCAAGATGGTTTTGACGGGGTAGAGGCTTTCTTT. This sequence joins TRBV4-3 and TRBJ1-1; no clear D. Trimming left V 0 bases short and J 11 bases short, with 19 bases between. Germline CDR1 reads LGHNA; CDR2 reads YSLEER. The CDR3 contains 15 residues.

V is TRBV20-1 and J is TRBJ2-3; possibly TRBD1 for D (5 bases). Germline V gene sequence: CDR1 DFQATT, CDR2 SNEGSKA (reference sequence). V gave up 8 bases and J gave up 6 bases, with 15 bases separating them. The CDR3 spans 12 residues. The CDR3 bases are TGCAGTACTCAGGGCTTTAGGGATACGCAGTATTTT. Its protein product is CSTQGFRDTQYF.